This T cell receptor (beta chain) came from a study of graft-versus-host responses after intestinal transplantation. Overall study: Transplant recipients had multivisceral, liver-intestinal, or isolated intestinal grafts.

There are 14 residues in the CDR3. Germline CDR1 and CDR2: SGHKS and YYEKEE (reference sequence). Trimming removed 2 bases from V and 8 bases from J, with 16 bases in between. Libraries were prepared by immunoSEQ multiplex PCR; TCRdb keeps only in-frame clonotypes and omits some of them. This table holds about 88,000 clones, about 91% found once. Notes on this clone: Its antigen is not identified.

This sequence was found in a human donor who was the organ donor for an intestinal transplant. The sequencing here drew on unstimulated CD4+ T cells sorted from spleen or lymph node cells, taken before transplant. V usage is TRBV5-5 and J usage is TRBJ1-2, with a possible D match to TRBD1 (6 bases). The CDR3 here is CASSFTSGDRGYTF. The CDR3 DNA reads TGTGCCAGCAGCTTTACTTCAGGGGACCGGGGCTACACCTTC.